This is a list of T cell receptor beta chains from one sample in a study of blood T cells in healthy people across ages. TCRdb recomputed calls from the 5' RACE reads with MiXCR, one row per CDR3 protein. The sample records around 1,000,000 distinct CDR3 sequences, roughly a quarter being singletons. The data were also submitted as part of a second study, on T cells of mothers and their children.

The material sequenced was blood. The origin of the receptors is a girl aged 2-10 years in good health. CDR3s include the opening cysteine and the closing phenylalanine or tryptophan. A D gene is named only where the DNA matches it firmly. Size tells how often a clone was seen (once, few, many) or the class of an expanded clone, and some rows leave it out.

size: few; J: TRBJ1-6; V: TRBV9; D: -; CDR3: CASSGALSSYNSPLHF; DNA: TGTGCCAGCAGCGGGGCGCTGAGCTCCTATAATTCACCCCTCCACTTT
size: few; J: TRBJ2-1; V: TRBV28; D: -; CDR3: CASRPPGEGSYNEQFF; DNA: TGTGCCAGCAGACCCCCCGGAGAGGGGTCCTACAATGAGCAGTTCTTC
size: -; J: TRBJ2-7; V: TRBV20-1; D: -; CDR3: CSARDLGGSGDEQYF; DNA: TGCAGTGCTAGAGATCTAGGGGGGTCTGGGGACGAGCAGTACTTC
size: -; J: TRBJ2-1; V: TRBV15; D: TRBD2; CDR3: CATSVQRGINEQFF; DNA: TGTGCCACCAGTGTCCAGCGGGGGATCAATGAGCAGTTCTTC
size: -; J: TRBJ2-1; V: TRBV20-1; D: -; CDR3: CSARQRDSAYNEQFF; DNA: TGCAGTGCTAGACAACGGGACTCTGCTTACAATGAGCAGTTCTTC
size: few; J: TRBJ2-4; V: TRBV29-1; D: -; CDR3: CSVELANIQYF; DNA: TGCAGCGTTGAGTTGGCAAACATTCAGTACTTC
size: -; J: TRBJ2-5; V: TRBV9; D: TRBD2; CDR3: CASSALGAGGEETQYF; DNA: TGTGCCAGCAGCGCCCTTGGAGCGGGGGGCGAGGAGACCCAGTACTTC
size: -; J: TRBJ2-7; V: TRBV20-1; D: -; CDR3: CSAEAEVGNEQYF; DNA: TGCAGTGCTGAGGCCGAAGTTGGCAACGAGCAGTACTTC
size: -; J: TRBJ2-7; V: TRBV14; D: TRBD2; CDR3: CASSQEEGLAFYEQYF; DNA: TGTGCCAGCAGCCAAGAGGAAGGACTAGCGTTCTACGAGCAGTACTTC
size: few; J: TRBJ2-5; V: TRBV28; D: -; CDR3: CASSSTLVETQYF; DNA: TGTGCCAGCAGTTCTACCCTCGTAGAGACCCAGTACTTC
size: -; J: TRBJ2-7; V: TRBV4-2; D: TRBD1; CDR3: CASTPDRKSYYEQYF; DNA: TGTGCCAGCACCCCGGACAGGAAGTCCTACTACGAGCAGTACTTC
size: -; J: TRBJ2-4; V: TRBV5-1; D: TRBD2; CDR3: CASSDGRAKNIQYF; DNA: TGCGCCAGCAGTGACGGGAGGGCCAAGAACATTCAGTACTTC
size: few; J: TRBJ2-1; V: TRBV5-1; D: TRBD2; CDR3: CASSLTAGVVNEQFF; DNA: TGCGCCAGCAGCTTGACAGCGGGAGTTGTCAATGAGCAGTTCTTC
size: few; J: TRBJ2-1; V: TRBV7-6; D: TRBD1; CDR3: CASSPGDRGFLGTVNEQFF; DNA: TGTGCCAGCAGCCCGGGGGACAGGGGGTTTCTCGGGACAGTGAATGAGCAGTTCTTC
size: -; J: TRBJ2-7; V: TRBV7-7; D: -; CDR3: CASSPIRQFTYEQYF; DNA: TGTGCTAGCAGCCCCATTAGACAGTTCACCTACGAGCAGTACTTC
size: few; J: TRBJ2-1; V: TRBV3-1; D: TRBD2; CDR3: CASSRTSGKQFF; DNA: TGTGCCAGCAGTCGGACTAGCGGGAAGCAGTTCTTC
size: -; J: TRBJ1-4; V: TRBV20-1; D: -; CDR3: CSARHDGHEKLFF; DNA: TGCAGTGCTAGACACGACGGCCATGAAAAACTGTTTTTT
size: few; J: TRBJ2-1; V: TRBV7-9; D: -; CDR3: CASSFSLTSNEQFF; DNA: TGTGCCAGCAGCTTTTCTTTAACTAGCAATGAGCAGTTCTTC
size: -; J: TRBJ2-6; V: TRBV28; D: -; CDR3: CATHGPHTTSGANVLTF; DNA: TGTGCCACCCACGGCCCACACACCACCTCTGGGGCCAACGTCCTGACTTTC
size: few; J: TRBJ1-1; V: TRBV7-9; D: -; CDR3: CASRGGHEAFF; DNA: TGTGCCAGCAGGGGAGGGCATGAAGCTTTCTTT
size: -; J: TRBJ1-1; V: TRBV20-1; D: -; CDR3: CSARTSVGGAKSFF; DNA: TGCAGTGCTAGAACTTCAGTCGGGGGCGCAAAATCTTTCTTT
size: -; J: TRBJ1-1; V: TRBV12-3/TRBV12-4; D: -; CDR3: CASSLGGWNTEAFF; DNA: TGTGCCAGCAGTTTAGGGGGCTGGAACACTGAAGCTTTCTTT
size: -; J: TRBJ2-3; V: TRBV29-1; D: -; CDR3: CSLLLPSTDTQYF; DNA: TGCAGCCTCCTTTTGCCTAGCACAGATACGCAGTATTTT
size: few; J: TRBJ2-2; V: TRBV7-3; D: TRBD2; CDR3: CASSFLPAGVDTGELFF; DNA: TGTGCCAGCAGCTTCTTACCAGCGGGAGTAGACACCGGGGAGCTGTTTTTT
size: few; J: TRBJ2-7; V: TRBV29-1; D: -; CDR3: CSGRDTAYEQYF; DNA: TGCAGCGGCCGGGACACAGCCTACGAGCAGTACTTC
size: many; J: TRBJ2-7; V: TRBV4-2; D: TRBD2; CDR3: CASSPAGGRYEQYF; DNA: TGTGCCAGCAGCCCAGCGGGGGGGCGTTACGAGCAGTACTTC
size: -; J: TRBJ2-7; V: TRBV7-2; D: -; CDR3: CATGFMWGPEYEQYF; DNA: TGTGCCACCGGATTTATGTGGGGCCCCGAGTACGAGCAGTACTTC
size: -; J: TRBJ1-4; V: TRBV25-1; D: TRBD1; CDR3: CASSNTGTEDNEKLFF; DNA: TGTGCCAGCAGCAACACAGGGACAGAAGATAATGAAAAACTGTTTTTT
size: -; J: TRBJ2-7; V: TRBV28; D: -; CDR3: CASSFTGWGGEQYF; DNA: TGTGCCAGCAGTTTCACAGGGTGGGGGGGCGAGCAGTACTTC
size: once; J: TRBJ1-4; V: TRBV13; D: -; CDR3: CASREEEAGEKMFF; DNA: TGTGCCAGCAGAGAGGAAGAGGCGGGTGAAAAAATGTTTTTT
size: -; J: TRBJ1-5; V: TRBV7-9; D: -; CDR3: CASGEGKVSQPQHF; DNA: TGTGCCAGCGGAGAGGGGAAAGTGAGTCAGCCCCAGCATTTT
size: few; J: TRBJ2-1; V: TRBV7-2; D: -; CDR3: CASSLEVRGEQFF; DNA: TGTGCCAGCAGCTTAGAGGTTAGGGGGGAGCAGTTCTTC
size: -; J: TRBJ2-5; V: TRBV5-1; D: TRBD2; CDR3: CASSTLAGGPQTQYF; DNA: TGCGCCAGCAGCACACTAGCGGGGGGGCCCCAGACCCAGTACTTC
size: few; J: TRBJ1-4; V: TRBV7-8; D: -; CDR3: CASSPWTLGDKKLFF; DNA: TGTGCCAGCAGCCCCTGGACCCTGGGAGACAAAAAACTGTTTTTT
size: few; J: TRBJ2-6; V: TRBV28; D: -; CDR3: CASSTLVGANVLTF; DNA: TGTGCCAGCAGTACACTAGTCGGGGCCAACGTCCTGACTTTC
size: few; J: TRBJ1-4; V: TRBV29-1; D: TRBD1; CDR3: CSVDDGTGDEKLFF; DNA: TGCAGCGTCGACGACGGGACAGGGGATGAAAAACTGTTTTTT
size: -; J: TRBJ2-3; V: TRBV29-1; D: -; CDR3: CSGGGHRVDTQYF; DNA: TGCAGCGGGGGGGGGCACCGGGTGGATACGCAGTATTTT
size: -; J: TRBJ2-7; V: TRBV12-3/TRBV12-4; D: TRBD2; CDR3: CASSGSGTRGSEQYF; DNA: TGTGCCAGCAGTGGATCCGGGACTAGGGGAAGCGAGCAGTACTTC
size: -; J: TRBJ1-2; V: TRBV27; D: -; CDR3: CASSFPGHGYTF; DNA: TGTGCCAGCAGTTTCCCAGGACATGGCTACACCTTC
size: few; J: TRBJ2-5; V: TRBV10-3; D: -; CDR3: CAIMGGAQETQYF; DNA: TGTGCCATCATGGGGGGGGCTCAAGAGACCCAGTACTTC
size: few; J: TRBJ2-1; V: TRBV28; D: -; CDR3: CASSLLTEQFF; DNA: TGTGCCAGCAGTTTACTAACTGAGCAGTTCTTC
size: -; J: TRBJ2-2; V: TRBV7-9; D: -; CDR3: CASGSPGELFF; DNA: TGTGCCAGCGGGAGTCCCGGGGAGCTGTTTTTT
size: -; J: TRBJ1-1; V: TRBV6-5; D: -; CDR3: CASSYSISGDTEAFF; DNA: TGTGCCAGCAGTTACTCGATATCAGGAGACACTGAAGCTTTCTTT
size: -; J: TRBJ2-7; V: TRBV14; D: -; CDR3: CASSRDQGALFYEQYF; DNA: TGTGCCAGCAGCCGGGACCAGGGTGCTTTATTTTACGAGCAGTACTTC
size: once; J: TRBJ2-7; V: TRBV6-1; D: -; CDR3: CASSDNLPYEQYF; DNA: TGTGCCAGCAGTGATAACTTACCCTACGAGCAGTACTTC
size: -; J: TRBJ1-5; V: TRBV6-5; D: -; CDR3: CASSYSSGVGASNQPQHF; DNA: TGTGCCAGCAGTTACTCATCAGGGGTTGGGGCTAGTAATCAGCCCCAGCATTTT
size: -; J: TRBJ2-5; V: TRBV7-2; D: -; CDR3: CASSLGYSSYQETQYF; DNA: TGTGCCAGCAGCTTAGGATATAGTAGCTATCAGGAGACCCAGTACTTC
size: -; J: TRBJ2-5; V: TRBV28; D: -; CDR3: CASRSSRGNVETQYF; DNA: TGTGCCAGCCGGTCTTCTAGGGGTAATGTAGAGACCCAGTACTTC
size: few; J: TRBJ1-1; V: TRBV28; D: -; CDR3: CASSLLAAAPLNTEAFF; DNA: TGTGCCAGCAGTTTATTGGCGGCAGCACCTTTGAACACTGAAGCTTTCTTT